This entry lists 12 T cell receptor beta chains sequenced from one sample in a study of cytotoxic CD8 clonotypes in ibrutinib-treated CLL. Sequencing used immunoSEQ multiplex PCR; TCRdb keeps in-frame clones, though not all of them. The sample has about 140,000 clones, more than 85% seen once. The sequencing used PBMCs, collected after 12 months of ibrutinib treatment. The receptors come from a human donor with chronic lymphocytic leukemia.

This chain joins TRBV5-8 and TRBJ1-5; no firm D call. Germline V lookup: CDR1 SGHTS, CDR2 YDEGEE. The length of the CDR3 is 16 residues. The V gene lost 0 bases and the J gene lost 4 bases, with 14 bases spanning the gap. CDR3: CASSLAPGGRNQPQHF. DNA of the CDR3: TGTGCCAGCAGCTTGGCTCCGGGAGGGAGGAATCAGCCCCAGCATTTT. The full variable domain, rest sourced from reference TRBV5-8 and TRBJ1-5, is EAGVTQSPTHLIKTRGQQATLRCSPISGHTSVYWYQQALGLGLQFLLWYDEGEERNRGNFPPRFSGRQFPNYSSELNVNALELEDSALYLCASSLAPGGRNQPQHFGDGTRLSIL.

As DNA, the CDR3 is TGTGCCAGCAGCTTAGATGCGGGAGTGCCTGAGCAGTTCTTC. Amino acids: CASSLDAGVPEQFF. This rearrangement joins TRBV7-9 to TRBJ2-1; 7 nucleotides match TRBD2. V dropped 1 base and J dropped 9; count of bases not matched to a gene: 6. The CDR3 spans 14 residues. Germline V gives CDR1 SEHNR, CDR2 FQNEAQ (reference sequence).

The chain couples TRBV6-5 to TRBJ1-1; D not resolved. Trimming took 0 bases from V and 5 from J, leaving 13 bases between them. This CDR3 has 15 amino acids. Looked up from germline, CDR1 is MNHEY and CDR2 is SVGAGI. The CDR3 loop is CASSYSGRGQTEAFF. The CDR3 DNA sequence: TGTGCCAGCAGTTACTCGGGAAGAGGGCAAACTGAAGCTTTCTTT.

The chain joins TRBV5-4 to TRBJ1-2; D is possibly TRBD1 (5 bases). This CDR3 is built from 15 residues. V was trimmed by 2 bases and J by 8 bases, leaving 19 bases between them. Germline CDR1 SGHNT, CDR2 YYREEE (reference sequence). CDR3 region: CASSLGHPTSAGYTF. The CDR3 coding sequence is TGTGCCAGCAGCTTAGGACACCCAACTTCGGCGGGCTACACCTTC. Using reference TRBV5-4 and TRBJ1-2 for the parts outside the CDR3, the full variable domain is ETGVTQSPTHLIKTRGQQVTLRCSSQSGHNTVSWYQQALGQGPQFIFQYYREEENGRGNFPPRFSGLQFPNYSSELNVNALELDDSALYLCASSLGHPTSAGYTFGSGTRLTVV.

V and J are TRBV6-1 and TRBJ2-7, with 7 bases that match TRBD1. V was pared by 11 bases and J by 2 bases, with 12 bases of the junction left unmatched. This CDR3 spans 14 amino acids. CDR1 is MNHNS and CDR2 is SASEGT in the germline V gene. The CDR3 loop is CALQGPIEPYEQYF. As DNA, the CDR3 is TGTGCCTTACAGGGGCCGATCGAACCCTACGAGCAGTACTTC.

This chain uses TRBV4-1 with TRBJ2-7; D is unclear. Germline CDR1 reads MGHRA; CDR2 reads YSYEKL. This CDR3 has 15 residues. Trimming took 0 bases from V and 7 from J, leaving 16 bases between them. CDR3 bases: TGCGCCAGCAGCCAAGAAACCTCGCTGGTCGGAGAGCAGTACTTC. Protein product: CASSQETSLVGEQYF.

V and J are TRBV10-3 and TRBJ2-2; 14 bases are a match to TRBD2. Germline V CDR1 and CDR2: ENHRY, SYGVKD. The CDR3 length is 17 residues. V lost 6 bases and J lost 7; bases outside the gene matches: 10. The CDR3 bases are TGTGCCATCAGGACGGGACTAGCGGGAGAAAATGGCGGGGAGCTGTTTTTT. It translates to CAIRTGLAGENGGELFF.

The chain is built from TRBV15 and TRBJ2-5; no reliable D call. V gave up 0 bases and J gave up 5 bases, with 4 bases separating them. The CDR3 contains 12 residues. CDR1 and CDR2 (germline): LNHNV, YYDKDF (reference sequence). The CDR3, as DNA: TGTGCCACCAGCAGAGAGTGGGAGACCCAGTACTTC. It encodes CATSREWETQYF.

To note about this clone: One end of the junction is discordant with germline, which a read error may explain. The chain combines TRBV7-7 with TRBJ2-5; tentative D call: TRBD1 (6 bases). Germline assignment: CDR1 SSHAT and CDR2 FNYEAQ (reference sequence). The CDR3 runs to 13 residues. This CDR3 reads CASSRTGSETQYF. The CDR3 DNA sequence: TGTGCTAGCAGCCGTACAGGGTCCGAGACCCAGTACTTC.

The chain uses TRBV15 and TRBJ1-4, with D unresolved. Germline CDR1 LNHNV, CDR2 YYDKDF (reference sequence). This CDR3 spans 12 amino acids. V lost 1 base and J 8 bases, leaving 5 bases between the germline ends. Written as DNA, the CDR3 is TGTGCCACCAGCAGAGTGGACGAAAAACTGTTTTTT. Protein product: CATSRVDEKLFF.

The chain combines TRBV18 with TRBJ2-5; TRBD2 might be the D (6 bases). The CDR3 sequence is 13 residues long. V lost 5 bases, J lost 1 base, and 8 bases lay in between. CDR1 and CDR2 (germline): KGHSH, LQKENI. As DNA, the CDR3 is TGTGCCAGCTCATCGGGGGTCCAAGAGACCCAGTACTTC. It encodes CASSSGVQETQYF.

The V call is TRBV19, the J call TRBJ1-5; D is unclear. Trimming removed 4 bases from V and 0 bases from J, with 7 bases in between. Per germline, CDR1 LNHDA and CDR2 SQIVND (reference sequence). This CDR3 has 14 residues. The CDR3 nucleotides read TGTGCCAGTAGTAGCCAGAGTAGCAATCAGCCCCAGCATTTT. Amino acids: CASSSQSSNQPQHF.